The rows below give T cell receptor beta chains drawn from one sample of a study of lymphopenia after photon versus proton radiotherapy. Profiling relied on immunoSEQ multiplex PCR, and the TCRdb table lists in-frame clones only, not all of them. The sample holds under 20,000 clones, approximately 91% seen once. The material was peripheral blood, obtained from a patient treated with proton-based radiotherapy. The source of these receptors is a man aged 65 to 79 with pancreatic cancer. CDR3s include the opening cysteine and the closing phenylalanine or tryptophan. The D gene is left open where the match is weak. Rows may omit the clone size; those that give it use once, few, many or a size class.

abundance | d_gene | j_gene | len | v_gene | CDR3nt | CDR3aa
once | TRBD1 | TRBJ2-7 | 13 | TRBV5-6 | TGTGCCAGCAGCCAGACAGGGTTCGGCGAGCAGTACTTC | CASSQTGFGEQYF
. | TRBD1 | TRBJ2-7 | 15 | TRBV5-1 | TGCGCCAGCAGCTGGGGGACAGAAGATTCCTACGAGCAGTACTTC | CASSWGTEDSYEQYF
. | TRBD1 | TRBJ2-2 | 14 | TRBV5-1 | TGCGCCAGCAGCTTCGTACAGGGGACCGGGGAGCTGTTTTTT | CASSFVQGTGELFF
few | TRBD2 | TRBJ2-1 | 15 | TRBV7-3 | TGTGCCAGCAGCCCCCCCAGCGGGGGCTACAATGAGCAGTTCTTC | CASSPPSGGYNEQFF
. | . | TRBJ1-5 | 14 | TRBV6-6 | TGTGCCAGCAGGCGGGACACCGGGGGTCAGCCCCAGCATTTT | CASRRDTGGQPQHF
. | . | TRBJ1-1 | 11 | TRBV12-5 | TGTGCTAGTGACGGCTCGGGTGAAGCTTTCTTT | CASDGSGEAFF
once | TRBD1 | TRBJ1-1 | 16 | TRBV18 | TGTGCCAGCTCACAGTCAGGGGGCCAAACGAACACTGAAGCTTTCTTT | CASSQSGGQTNTEAFF
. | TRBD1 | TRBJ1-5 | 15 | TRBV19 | TGTGCCAGTAGTATAGGGCAGGGGGGCAATCAGCCCCAGCATTTT | CASSIGQGGNQPQHF
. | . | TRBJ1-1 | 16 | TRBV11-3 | TGTGCCAGCAGCTCTCGACTTGGGGGGACCGCCGAAGAAGCTTTCTTT | CASSSRLGGTAEEAFF
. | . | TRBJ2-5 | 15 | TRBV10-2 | TGCGCCAGCAGTGGTAGGAGAGGGGACCAAGAGACCCAGTACTTC | CASSGRRGDQETQYF
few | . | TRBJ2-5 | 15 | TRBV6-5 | TGTGCCAGCAGTTACTCTGGGGCAGCCCAAGAGACCCAGTACTTC | CASSYSGAAQETQYF
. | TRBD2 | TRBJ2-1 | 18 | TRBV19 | TGTGCCAGTAGTACCGCCACTAGCGGGAGAGGATTGTACAATGAGCAGTTCTTC | CASSTATSGRGLYNEQFF
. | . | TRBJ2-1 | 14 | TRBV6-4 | TGTGCCAGCAGTGACTCGAGTTCGGGACCAGAGCAGTTCTTC | CASSDSSSGPEQFF
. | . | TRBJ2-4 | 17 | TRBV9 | TGTGCCAGCAGCGTGTCGATCGGGGGAGGAGCCAAAAACATTCAGTACTTC | CASSVSIGGGAKNIQYF
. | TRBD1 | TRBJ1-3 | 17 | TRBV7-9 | TGTGCCAGCAGCTCGAGGACAGGAGAAATCTCTGGAAACACCATATATTTT | CASSSRTGEISGNTIYF
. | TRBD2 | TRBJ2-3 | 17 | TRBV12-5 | TGTGCTAGTGGTTTGGTCGGACTAGCGGGGGGCCGGGATACGCAGTATTTT | CASGLVGLAGGRDTQYF
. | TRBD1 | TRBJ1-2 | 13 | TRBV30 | TGTGCCTGGAAAAGGGACAGCAACTATGGCTACACCTTC | CAWKRDSNYGYTF
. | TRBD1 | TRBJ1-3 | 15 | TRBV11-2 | TGTGCCAGCAGCTTAACAGGGGGCGGTGGAAACACCATATATTTT | CASSLTGGGGNTIYF
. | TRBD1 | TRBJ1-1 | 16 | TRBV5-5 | TGTGCCAGCAGCTGGACAGGGGGCGCAATGAACACTGAAGCTTTCTTT | CASSWTGGAMNTEAFF
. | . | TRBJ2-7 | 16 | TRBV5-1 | TGCGCCAGCAGCCCAAATATTGGTAGGGACTCCTACGAGCAGTACTTC | CASSPNIGRDSYEQYF